The entry below describes one T cell receptor (beta chain). As yet, its antigen is unknown. The sample comes from a study of Ad26.COV2.S vaccination and SARS-CoV-2 variants. Study-wide results and caveats: Similar non-spike TCR breadth was seen in vaccine and placebo recipients.

Looked up from germline, CDR1 is SGHDT and CDR2 is YYEEEE. The CDR3 has 17 residues. J lost 4 bases, V lost 1 base, and 10 bases had no gene match. Treatment noted: some 20 received Ad26.COV2.S at low or high dose, single or two shots; a few received placebo; per-sample allocation not given. Sample collection was performed on day 63 after the first vaccine or placebo injection. Clones were sequenced by immunoSEQ multiplex PCR, and TCRdb holds only the in-frame ones, with some missing. The sample has roughly 700,000 clones; 70% to 90% are singletons. This sequence was found in a person between 18 and 65 years old who received the Ad26.COV2.S COVID-19 vaccine or a placebo. Here the sequenced sample was peripheral blood, taken in a trial of Ad26.COV2.S vaccine versus placebo. The J gene is TRBJ2-7, the V gene TRBV5-6, with 11 positions matching TRBD2. DNA for the CDR3: TGTGCCAGCAGCTTGTTGGGACTAGCGGAGAGGAGGTACGAGCAGTACTTC. Protein: CASSLLGLAERRYEQYF. Filled out from reference TRBV5-6 and TRBJ2-7, the complete variable domain reads DAGVTQSPTHLIKTRGQQVTLRCSPKSGHDTVSWYQQALGQGPQFIFQYYEEEERQRGNFPDRFSGHQFPNYSSELNVNALLLGDSALYLCASSLLGLAERRYEQYFGPGTRLTVT.